These T cell receptor beta chains were read from a single sample in a study of tumor-infiltrating lymphocytes in localized non-small cell lung cancer. TCRdb keeps only in-frame clones here, not all; method: immunoSEQ multiplex PCR. The sample includes about 4,800 clones, 90% to 96% seen only once; the top ten take about 3.4%. The sequenced sample was uninvolved lung tissue not adjacent to the tumor. The receptors shown here come from a human donor with non-small cell lung cancer. Both conserved end residues are part of each CDR3. The D gene is left open where the match is weak. Rows give clone size only sometimes, using once, few, many, or a class for an expanded clone.

V gene	J gene	D gene	clone size	CDR3 protein	CDR3 DNA
TRBV4-1	TRBJ1-2	.	once	CASSQEGANYGYTF	TGCGCCAGCAGCCAAGAAGGAGCTAACTATGGCTACACCTTC
TRBV13	TRBJ2-7	.	.	CASSPPSGTNEQYF	TGTGCCAGCAGCCCTCCATCAGGAACCAACGAGCAGTACTTC
TRBV5-4	TRBJ1-2	TRBD1	.	CASSLIPDRFNYGYTF	TGTGCCAGCAGCTTGATTCCGGACAGGTTTAACTATGGCTACACCTTC
TRBV18	TRBJ1-1	.	.	CASSPGVTEAFF	TGTGCCAGCTCACCAGGGGTAACTGAAGCTTTCTTT
TRBV5-1	TRBJ1-5	TRBD1	few	CASSTGQGESPQHF	TGCGCCAGCAGCACGGGACAGGGAGAATCGCCCCAGCATTTT
TRBV11-1	TRBJ2-1	TRBD2	.	CASSLFSSGTFYNEQFF	TGTGCCAGCAGCTTATTTTCCAGCGGGACTTTCTACAATGAGCAGTTCTTC
TRBV29-1	TRBJ1-2	TRBD1	.	CSGVGQGFRYGYTF	TGCAGCGGGGTGGGACAGGGGTTTCGGTATGGCTACACCTTC
TRBV2	TRBJ1-2	.	.	CASRQGHSNYGYTF	TGTGCCAGCAGACAGGGACATTCTAACTATGGCTACACCTTC
TRBV6-5	TRBJ1-2	.	.	CATRRGRNYGYTF	TGTGCCACCAGGCGGGGACGGAACTATGGCTACACCTTC
TRBV7-8	TRBJ2-2	.	.	CASSFYGTGANTGELFF	TGTGCCAGCAGCTTTTACGGTACGGGGGCGAACACCGGGGAGCTGTTTTTT